The rows below give T cell receptor beta chains drawn from one sample of a study of T cell changes during pregnancy in multiple sclerosis. TCRdb's copy holds only in-frame clones and misses some; the assay was immunoSEQ multiplex PCR. The table records about 40,000 clones, around nine tenths of them present only once. This specimen was peripheral blood, taken in the first trimester of pregnancy. The receptors come from a female donor in good health, enrolled as a control in a pregnancy study. The CDR3 runs from the conserved cysteine through the conserved F or W. Each record gives: J gene, clone size, D gene, V gene, CDR3 protein, CDR3 DNA. The D gene is left open where the match is weak. Not all rows give a size; the values are once, few, many and, for expanded clones, a class.

j_gene: TRBJ1-2
abundance: -
d_gene: -
v_gene: TRBV6-1
CDR3aa: CASQASTADYGYTF
CDR3nt: TGTGCCAGCCAAGCATCCACCGCGGACTATGGCTACACCTTC

j_gene: TRBJ2-3
abundance: -
d_gene: TRBD2
v_gene: TRBV7-2
CDR3aa: CASSPQRGTPTDTQYF
CDR3nt: TGTGCCAGCAGCCCCCAGCGGGGGACACCCACAGATACGCAGTATTTT

j_gene: TRBJ1-2
abundance: -
d_gene: TRBD1
v_gene: TRBV7-9
CDR3aa: CASTLVAGTAYYGYTF
CDR3nt: TGTGCCAGCACCCTAGTAGCCGGGACAGCCTACTATGGCTACACCTTC

j_gene: TRBJ1-2
abundance: -
d_gene: -
v_gene: TRBV28
CDR3aa: CASSPGGGEKHTF
CDR3nt: TGTGCCAGCAGTCCCGGTGGAGGAGAGAAACACACCTTC

j_gene: TRBJ1-1
abundance: few
d_gene: -
v_gene: TRBV19
CDR3aa: CASSHREGGAFF
CDR3nt: TGTGCCAGTAGTCACAGGGAAGGAGGAGCTTTCTTT

j_gene: TRBJ1-2
abundance: once
d_gene: -
v_gene: TRBV9
CDR3aa: CASSVAGTLLF
CDR3nt: TGTGCCAGCAGCGTAGCCGGGACACTACTCTTC

j_gene: TRBJ1-1
abundance: -
d_gene: -
v_gene: TRBV6-6
CDR3aa: CASSYGLVRVGTEAFF
CDR3nt: TGTGCCAGCAGTTACGGTTTAGTCAGGGTGGGCACTGAAGCTTTCTTT

j_gene: TRBJ2-2
abundance: -
d_gene: -
v_gene: TRBV30
CDR3aa: CAWSGPTLITGELFF
CDR3nt: TGTGCCTGGAGCGGCCCGACACTTATCACCGGGGAGCTGTTTTTT

j_gene: TRBJ2-1
abundance: -
d_gene: -
v_gene: TRBV9
CDR3aa: CASSVRPRGEQFF
CDR3nt: TGTGCCAGCAGCGTACGACCCCGGGGTGAGCAGTTCTTC

j_gene: TRBJ2-7
abundance: -
d_gene: TRBD1
v_gene: TRBV7-9
CDR3aa: CASSSGTASYEQYF
CDR3nt: TGTGCCAGCAGCTCCGGGACAGCCTCCTACGAGCAGTACTTC

j_gene: TRBJ2-3
abundance: -
d_gene: TRBD2
v_gene: TRBV7-3
CDR3aa: CASSLIGWGGRFTDTQYF
CDR3nt: TGTGCCAGCAGCTTAATCGGGTGGGGCGGGAGGTTCACAGATACGCAGTATTTT

j_gene: TRBJ1-4
abundance: -
d_gene: TRBD1
v_gene: TRBV30
CDR3aa: CARRGWTGEMEHATNEKLFF
CDR3nt: TGTGCCCGAAGGGGGTGGACAGGGGAGATGGAGCATGCAACTAATGAAAAACTGTTTTTT

j_gene: TRBJ1-1
abundance: -
d_gene: TRBD1
v_gene: TRBV5-1
CDR3aa: CASSLQGQGDTEAFF
CDR3nt: TGCGCCAGCAGCTTACAGGGGCAGGGGGACACTGAAGCTTTCTTT

j_gene: TRBJ1-3
abundance: -
d_gene: TRBD1
v_gene: TRBV18
CDR3aa: CASSPLPVGDRGPLSGNTIYF
CDR3nt: TGTGCCAGCTCACCACTACCAGTAGGGGACAGAGGTCCCCTCTCTGGAAACACCATATATTTT

j_gene: TRBJ2-5
abundance: -
d_gene: -
v_gene: TRBV13
CDR3aa: CASSLANSQETQYF
CDR3nt: TGTGCCAGCAGCTTAGCGAACAGTCAAGAGACCCAGTACTTC

j_gene: TRBJ2-7
abundance: few
d_gene: TRBD1
v_gene: TRBV28
CDR3aa: CASSRDSSYEQYF
CDR3nt: TGTGCCAGCAGTCGGGACAGCTCCTACGAGCAGTACTTC

j_gene: TRBJ1-3
abundance: -
d_gene: TRBD1
v_gene: TRBV4-1
CDR3aa: CASSQPGQAPGNTIYF
CDR3nt: TGCGCCAGCAGCCAGCCCGGACAGGCACCTGGAAACACCATATATTTT

j_gene: TRBJ2-2
abundance: -
d_gene: TRBD1
v_gene: TRBV7-3
CDR3aa: CASSPLGTGGEYTGELFF
CDR3nt: TGTGCCAGCAGTCCCCTAGGGACAGGGGGCGAGTACACCGGGGAGCTGTTTTTT

j_gene: TRBJ2-3
abundance: -
d_gene: TRBD2
v_gene: TRBV27
CDR3aa: CASRGVGRGTDTQYF
CDR3nt: TGTGCCAGCAGGGGCGTGGGGCGGGGGACAGATACGCAGTATTTT

j_gene: TRBJ2-3
abundance: -
d_gene: TRBD2
v_gene: TRBV7-3
CDR3aa: CASSLKGLAAGTDTQYF
CDR3nt: TGTGCCAGCAGCCTCAAGGGACTAGCGGCGGGCACAGATACGCAGTATTTT

j_gene: TRBJ2-7
abundance: -
d_gene: TRBD1
v_gene: TRBV9
CDR3aa: CASSATGSLPYEQYF
CDR3nt: TGTGCCAGCAGCGCGACAGGGAGTCTGCCCTACGAGCAGTACTTC

j_gene: TRBJ2-7
abundance: -
d_gene: -
v_gene: TRBV6-5
CDR3aa: CASSYWQGTYEQYF
CDR3nt: TGTGCCAGCAGTTACTGGCAGGGAACCTACGAGCAGTACTTC

j_gene: TRBJ1-2
abundance: -
d_gene: TRBD1
v_gene: TRBV27
CDR3aa: CASSEDRDYGYTF
CDR3nt: TGTGCCAGCAGTGAAGACAGGGACTATGGCTACACCTTC

j_gene: TRBJ2-7
abundance: many
d_gene: -
v_gene: TRBV10-2
CDR3aa: CASSESIIEQYF
CDR3nt: TGCGCCAGCAGTGAGTCCATCATCGAGCAGTACTTC

j_gene: TRBJ1-4
abundance: -
d_gene: -
v_gene: TRBV5-1
CDR3aa: CASRQGTNEKLFF
CDR3nt: TGCGCCAGCAGGCAGGGCACTAATGAAAAACTGTTTTTT

j_gene: TRBJ2-5
abundance: -
d_gene: -
v_gene: TRBV6-1
CDR3aa: CASSKNREGGETQYF
CDR3nt: TGTGCCAGCAGTAAAAACAGGGAGGGTGGGGAGACCCAGTACTTC

j_gene: TRBJ2-4
abundance: -
d_gene: TRBD1
v_gene: TRBV29-1
CDR3aa: CSARTGGGPKQYF
CDR3nt: TGCAGCGCGCGGACAGGGGGCGGACCAAAGCAGTACTTC

j_gene: TRBJ1-1
abundance: -
d_gene: -
v_gene: TRBV19
CDR3aa: CASSMIRGSRKNTEAFF
CDR3nt: TGTGCCAGTAGTATGATAAGGGGATCGCGGAAGAACACTGAAGCTTTCTTT

j_gene: TRBJ1-1
abundance: once
d_gene: -
v_gene: TRBV6-5
CDR3aa: CASRGGNSNTEAFF
CDR3nt: TGTGCCAGCAGGGGAGGGAATTCGAACACTGAAGCTTTCTTT